One and the same sample provided the 30 T cell receptor beta chains below, sequenced in a study of blood T cell repertoires in COVID-19. The repertoire was sequenced with immunoSEQ multiplex PCR; TCRdb's copy has only in-frame clones and lacks some. The profile shows approximately 450,000 clones, 70% to 90% of them singletons. Material for sequencing was PBMCs or T cells enriched from blood (not recorded which). The receptors come from a young woman with acute COVID-19.

V gene TRBV3-1 (or the pseudogene TRBV3-2) combines with J gene TRBJ2-2; no reliable D call. Germline loops: CDR1 LGHDT, CDR2 YNNKEL (reference sequence). This CDR3 is 12 amino acids long. V lost 1 base, J lost 7 bases, and 4 bases lay in between. The CDR3 here is CASSQGLGELFF. The CDR3 DNA is TGTGCCAGCAGCCAAGGACTCGGGGAGCTGTTTTTT.

The rearrangement links TRBV5-1 to TRBJ2-7, with 9 bases lining up with TRBD1. The length of the CDR3 is 16 residues. V shed 4 bases and J 3 bases; nucleotides not matched to a gene: 11. Germline V CDR1 and CDR2: SGHRS, YFSETQ. The CDR3 is CASSPGTGTLGYEQYF. The CDR3 DNA sequence: TGCGCCAGCAGCCCCGGGACAGGGACTTTGGGCTACGAGCAGTACTTC. The whole variable domain, filled in from reference TRBV5-1 and TRBJ2-7, reads KAGVTQTPRYLIKTRGQQVTLSCSPISGHRSVSWYQQTPGQGLQFLFEYFSETQRNKGNFPGRFSGRQFSNSRSEMNVSTLELGDSALYLCASSPGTGTLGYEQYFGPGTRLTVT.

The DNA for the CDR3 is TGCGCCAGCAGCCAACAACCGGGACTCTTCCGTGAGCAGTTCTTC. This codes for CASSQQPGLFREQFF. The chain carries TRBV4-3 and TRBJ2-1, with a weak D call TRBD2 (6 bases). The CDR3 contains 15 residues. CDR1 and CDR2 (germline): LGHNA, YSLEER. V shed 2 bases and J shed 9 bases, with 17 bases lying between them.

The V and J genes are TRBV24-1 and TRBJ2-1; D is possibly TRBD2 (6 bases). V dropped 2 bases and J dropped 4 bases, with 17 bases sitting between them. The CDR3 is made up of 17 amino acids. The V gene's germline CDR1 is KGHDR and CDR2 SFDVKD. DNA of the CDR3: TGTGCCACCAGTGATTCCCCGGTGGGGGGAGGATACAATGAGCAGTTCTTC. Amino acids: CATSDSPVGGGYNEQFF.

This chain joins TRBV28 and TRBJ1-4, with D maybe TRBD1 (6 bases). The germline V gene encodes CDR1 MDHEN and CDR2 SYDVKM. The length of the CDR3 is 16 residues. V gave up 7 bases and J gave up 5 bases, with 20 bases separating them. The CDR3 DNA follows: TGTGCCAGCACCGCCTCTCTGACAGGCCAAAATGAAAAACTGTTTTTT. Its translation: CASTASLTGQNEKLFF.

This rearrangement joins TRBV13 to TRBJ1-1; 11 bases are a match to TRBD1. The CDR3 loop spans 16 amino acids. Germline V gene data show CDR1 as PRHDT and CDR2 as FYEKMQ (reference sequence). Trimming took 4 bases from V and 2 from J; bases not matched to a gene: 6. CDR3 DNA: TGTGCCAGCAGCTACGGACAGGGGGCAAGAAACACTGAAGCTTTCTTT. Its protein is CASSYGQGARNTEAFF. Based on the CDR3 plus reference TRBV13 and TRBJ1-1, the full variable domain is AAGVIQSPRHLIKEKRETATLKCYPIPRHDTVYWYQQGPGQDPQFLISFYEKMQSDKGSIPDRFSAQQFSDYHSELNMSSLELGDSALYFCASSYGQGARNTEAFFGQGTRLTVV.

This chain connects TRBV29-1 to TRBJ2-5, with TRBD1 matching 7 bases. This CDR3 has 15 residues. Germline V gene lookup returns CDR1 SQVTM and CDR2 ANQGSEA. V shed 4 bases, J shed 4 bases, and the junction held 12 bases outside the gene matches. Here the CDR3 reads CSVGSAGGRSETQYF. In DNA form, the CDR3 reads TGCAGCGTTGGATCCGCAGGGGGTAGGTCAGAGACCCAGTACTTC.

V and J are TRBV6-5 and TRBJ2-1, with D possibly TRBD1 on 6 matching bases. This CDR3 has 13 residues. Deletions cut 6 bases from V and 10 bases from J, with 16 bases between. The germline V gene has CDR1 MNHEY and CDR2 SVGAGI. CDR3 protein: CASSPRDNLEQFF. The CDR3 nucleotides read TGTGCCAGCAGCCCCCGGGACAATTTGGAGCAGTTCTTC.

The chain is built from TRBV29-1 and TRBJ2-3, with 7 nucleotides matching TRBD1. V was clipped by 6 bases and J by 2 bases; unmatched bases: 8. The CDR3 extends over 14 amino acids. Germline CDR1 SQVTM, CDR2 ANQGSEA. The CDR3 reads CSVATGMFTDTQYF. In DNA, the CDR3 is TGCAGCGTAGCGACAGGGATGTTCACAGATACGCAGTATTTT.

This chain uses TRBV6-1 with TRBJ1-3; D is possibly TRBD1 (5 bases). Trimming removed 3 bases at V and 3 bases at J, with 18 bases between. This CDR3 is built from 17 residues. The germline V gene has CDR1 MNHNS and CDR2 SASEGT. The CDR3 nucleotides read TGTGCCAGCAGTGATGCTTCGGGAGGGGCGATTGGAAACACCATATATTTT. Its protein is CASSDASGGAIGNTIYF.

Details on this clone: This CDR3 is also generated by other DNA sequences in the sample. The chain combines TRBV12-3 or TRBV12-4 with TRBJ1-2; 8 bases line up with TRBD1. The V and J ends lost 6 bases and 5 bases, in that order; junction bases with no gene match: 2. CDR3 length: 12 amino acids. CDR3 loop: CASRRTGYGYTF. CDR3 in DNA: TGTGCCAGCAGGAGGACAGGGTATGGCTACACCTTC.

V is TRBV6-5 and J is TRBJ2-7; D remains unclear. The germline V gene encodes CDR1 MNHEY and CDR2 SVGAGI. V was trimmed by 0 bases and J by 0 bases, leaving 9 bases between them. This CDR3 has 15 residues. The CDR3 sequence: CASSYSSLSSYEQYF. Written as DNA, the CDR3 is TGTGCCAGCAGTTACTCGAGTTTAAGCTCCTACGAGCAGTACTTC.

This rearrangement joins TRBV7-3 to TRBJ2-5, with 8 bases identical to TRBD2. The J segment lost 2 bases and the V segment lost 5 bases, leaving 7 bases of the junction unmatched. The CDR3 is 15 residues long. Germline assignment: CDR1 SGHTA and CDR2 FQGTGA. DNA for the CDR3: TGTGCCAGCAGCCCCCGGGGGGGCCCTCAAGAGACCCAGTACTTC. It translates to CASSPRGGPQETQYF.

This clone was seen more than once but under ten times. CDR3 nucleotide sequence: TGTGCCAGCAGGGGACAACAAGGGAATCAGCCCCAGCATTTT. This translates into CASRGQQGNQPQHF. V and J are TRBV27 and TRBJ1-5, with D maybe TRBD1 (6 bases). Germline CDR1 is MNHEY and CDR2 is SMNVEV (reference sequence). This CDR3 has 14 amino acids. V was clipped by 6 bases and J by 4 bases, with 13 bases between them.

This clone was detected only a few times. The chain joins TRBV28 to TRBJ1-5, with 10 bases lining up with TRBD1. CDR1 MDHEN and CDR2 SYDVKM come from the germline V gene. The CDR3 spans 15 residues. V shed 3 bases, J shed 3 bases, and the junction held 2 bases outside the gene matches. The CDR3 region has the DNA TGTGCCAGCAGTTTGGGACAGGGGATCAATCAGCCCCAGCATTTT. Amino acids: CASSLGQGINQPQHF.

The J gene is TRBJ2-2, the V gene TRBV21-1; no DNA check was done on the table's D call, TRBD2. TRBV21-1 is given as a pseudogene. The CDR3 contains 17 residues. The CDR3 reads CASSKANSGMNTGELFF. CDR3 DNA: TGTGCCAGCAGCAAAGCTAATAGCGGGATGAACACCGGGGAGCTGTTTTTT.

The V and J genes are TRBV21-1 and TRBJ2-7; TRBD2, the table's D call, lacks a check against the DNA. TRBV21-1 is a listed pseudogene. The CDR3 contains 15 residues. The DNA for the CDR3 is TGTGCCAGCAGCAAAGTGGAGCGGTTTCGGTGCGAGCAGTACTTC. Protein: CASSKVERFRCEQYF.

The chain has TRBV28 and TRBJ1-5, with 7 bases matching TRBD1. The CDR3 contains 14 residues. Germline V gene sequence: CDR1 MDHEN, CDR2 SYDVKM. V gave up 5 bases and J gave up 3 bases; unmatched junction bases: 4. The CDR3 region is CASSETGFNQPQHF. The CDR3 region has the DNA TGTGCCAGCAGTGAGACAGGGTTCAATCAGCCCCAGCATTTT.

In this sample, this clone turned up a few times. The germline gene is not matched at one end of the junction; a read error may be the cause. The V call is TRBV7-7, the J call TRBJ2-2; 9 bases are a match to TRBD1. This CDR3 spans 15 amino acids. The germline gives CDR1 SSHAT, CDR2 FNYEAQ (reference sequence). The CDR3 spells CASSMRGQGTGELFF. The CDR3 DNA reads TGTGCTAGCAGCATGAGGGGACAGGGCACCGGGGAGCTGTTTTTT.

The chain recombines TRBV28 with TRBJ1-2, with a weak D call TRBD1 (5 bases). This CDR3 is built from 11 residues. Germline V gene lookup returns CDR1 MDHEN and CDR2 SYDVKM. The V and J ends lost 11 bases and 6 bases respectively, with 13 bases between them. The CDR3 DNA sequence: TGTGCCGTTCGTAGGGGTAATGGCTACACCTTC. This translates into CAVRRGNGYTF.

In its sample, this clone was seen once. V gene TRBV28 combines with J gene TRBJ2-7, with 8 bases fitting TRBD2. V lost 6 bases to trimming and J lost 2 bases; unmatched junction nucleotides: 15. The germline V gene encodes CDR1 MDHEN and CDR2 SYDVKM. This CDR3 is built from 17 residues. CDR3 in amino acids: CASRYSGANPPTYEQYF. Written as DNA, the CDR3 is TGTGCCAGCAGGTATAGCGGGGCAAATCCCCCCACCTACGAGCAGTACTTC.

The chain links TRBV2 to TRBJ1-6; D is undetermined. V lost 6 bases, J lost 5 bases, and 14 bases lay in between. Per the germline V gene, CDR1 is SNHLY and CDR2 is FYNNEI. This CDR3 contains 15 residues. Here the CDR3 DNA reads TGTGCCAGCAGGGAACCGGTCCACGATAATTCACCCCTCCACTTT. This encodes CASREPVHDNSPLHF.

The chain links TRBV5-4 to TRBJ2-7; 8 positions agree with TRBD2. V lost 1 base, J lost 5 bases, and 5 bases stayed unmatched. CDR1 and CDR2 (germline): SGHNT, YYREEE (reference sequence). This CDR3 region has 14 residues. The CDR3 loop reads CASSLSGRVDEQYF. CDR3 in DNA: TGTGCCAGCAGCTTGAGCGGGAGAGTCGACGAGCAGTACTTC. The full variable domain, with the rest looked up from reference TRBV5-4 and TRBJ2-7, is ETGVTQSPTHLIKTRGQQVTLRCSSQSGHNTVSWYQQALGQGPQFIFQYYREEENGRGNFPPRFSGLQFPNYSSELNVNALELDDSALYLCASSLSGRVDEQYFGPGTRLTVT.

The rearrangement links TRBV13 to TRBJ2-3; TRBD1 agrees at 8 bases. Looked up from germline, CDR1 is PRHDT and CDR2 is FYEKMQ (reference sequence). V was clipped by 5 bases and J by 2 bases; unmatched bases: 12. This CDR3 has 17 amino acids. DNA for the CDR3: TGTGCCAGCAGCGAGTGGCAGGGGGCTCTACTCACAGATACGCAGTATTTT. Amino acids: CASSEWQGALLTDTQYF.

V and J are TRBV7-2 and TRBJ2-2; tentative D call: TRBD2 (7 bases). Trimming left V 5 bases short and J 6 bases short, with 19 bases between. CDR3 length: 16 residues. The germline V gene encodes CDR1 SGHTA and CDR2 FQGNSA. CDR3 sequence reads: CASSPGVAGPAGELFF. In DNA, the CDR3 is TGTGCCAGCAGCCCAGGGGTAGCGGGTCCAGCCGGGGAGCTGTTTTTT.

This chain uses TRBV7-8 with TRBJ2-7; TRBD2 aligns across 8 bases. With 1 base clipped from V and 1 base from J, the junction kept 6 bases outside the gene matches. Germline-derived CDR1 and CDR2 are SGHVS and FQNEAQ. This CDR3 is 16 amino acids long. As DNA, the CDR3 is TGTGCCAGCAGCTTAGGGACTTCTAGCGGGTCCTACGAGCAGTACTTC. This sequence encodes CASSLGTSSGSYEQYF. The variable domain in full, completed from reference TRBV7-8 and TRBJ2-7, reads GAGVSQSPRYKVAKRGQDVALRCDPISGHVSLFWYQQALGQGPEFLTYFQNEAQLDKSGLPSDRFFAERPEGSVSTLKIQRTQQEDSAVYLCASSLGTSSGSYEQYFGPGTRLTVT.

The chain recombines TRBV25-1 with TRBJ2-3; D gene uncertain. This CDR3 has 16 amino acids. Germline V gene sequence: CDR1 MGHDK, CDR2 SYGVNS. V was pared by 2 bases and J by 2 bases, with 14 bases between. This chain's CDR3 is CASSERRGAFTDTQYF. DNA for the CDR3: TGTGCCAGCAGTGAAAGACGTGGAGCATTCACAGATACGCAGTATTTT.

This chain uses TRBV6-5 with TRBJ1-5; no definite D call. The CDR3 contains 14 residues. Trimming cost V 0 bases and J 8 bases, with 11 bases left between them. CDR1 MNHEY and CDR2 SVGAGI come from the germline V gene. CDR3 region: CASSYSPGMKPQHF. As DNA, the CDR3 is TGTGCCAGCAGTTACTCCCCGGGTATGAAGCCCCAGCATTTT.

The chain carries TRBV29-1 and TRBJ1-4; the D gene is possibly TRBD1 (6 bases). Per germline, CDR1 SQVTM and CDR2 ANQGSEA. The CDR3 extends over 12 amino acids. Trimming took 7 bases from V and 7 from J, leaving 13 bases between them. In nucleotides, the CDR3 is TGCAGCGGGTGGGACATCGGTGAAAAACTGTTTTTT. This encodes CSGWDIGEKLFF.

The chain has TRBV6-5 and TRBJ1-2; no clear D gene. The CDR3 spans 15 residues. In germline, CDR1 is MNHEY, CDR2 SVGAGI. Trimming stripped 0 bases from V and 5 bases from J, with 13 bases between. CDR3 region: CASSYSWAPGYGYTF. The CDR3 DNA follows: TGTGCCAGCAGTTACTCGTGGGCCCCGGGGTATGGCTACACCTTC.